This T cell receptor (beta chain) was found in a study of blood T cell repertoires in COVID-19. What the recovered Cohort 3 donors had was two negative PCRs, clearance, or symptom resolution. The V gene lost 3 bases and the J gene lost 1 base, with 12 bases spanning the gap. This CDR3 contains 14 residues. Germline loops: CDR1 GTSNPN, CDR2 SVGIG (reference sequence). The protocol was immunoSEQ multiplex PCR, while the TCRdb copy is restricted to in-frame clones and leaves out a portion. Of 140,000 or so clones listed, around four fifths are singletons. Sequencing input: PBMCs or T cells enriched from blood (not recorded which). This TCR was recovered from a woman aged 35 to 49 who had recovered from COVID-19. The chain joins TRBV30 to TRBJ1-1; D is perhaps TRBD1 (6 bases). The CDR3, as DNA: TGTGCCTGGAGCGGGGGGGCCGCGAACACTGAAGCTTTCTTT. Its protein product is CAWSGGAANTEAFF.